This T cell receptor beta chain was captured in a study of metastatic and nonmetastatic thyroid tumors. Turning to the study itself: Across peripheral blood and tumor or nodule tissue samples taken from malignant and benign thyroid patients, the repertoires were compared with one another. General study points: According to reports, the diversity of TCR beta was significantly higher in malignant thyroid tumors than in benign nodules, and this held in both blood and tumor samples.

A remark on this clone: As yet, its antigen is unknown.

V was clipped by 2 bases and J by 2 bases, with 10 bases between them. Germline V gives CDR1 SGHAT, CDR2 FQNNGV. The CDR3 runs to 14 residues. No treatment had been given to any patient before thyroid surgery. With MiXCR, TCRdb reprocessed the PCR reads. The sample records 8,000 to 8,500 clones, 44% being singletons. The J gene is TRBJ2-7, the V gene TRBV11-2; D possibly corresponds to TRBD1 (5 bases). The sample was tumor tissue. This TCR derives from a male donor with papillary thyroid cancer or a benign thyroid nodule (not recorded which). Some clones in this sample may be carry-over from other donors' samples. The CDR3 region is CASSLLRDTYEQYF. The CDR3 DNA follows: TGTGCCAGCAGCTTACTCAGGGATACCTACGAGCAGTACTTC. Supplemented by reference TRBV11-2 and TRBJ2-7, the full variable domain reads EAGVAQSPRYKIIEKRQSVAFWCNPISGHATLYWYQQILGQGPKLLIQFQNNGVVDDSQLPKDRFSAERLKGVDSTLKIQPAKLEDSAVYLCASSLLRDTYEQYFGPGTRLTVT.